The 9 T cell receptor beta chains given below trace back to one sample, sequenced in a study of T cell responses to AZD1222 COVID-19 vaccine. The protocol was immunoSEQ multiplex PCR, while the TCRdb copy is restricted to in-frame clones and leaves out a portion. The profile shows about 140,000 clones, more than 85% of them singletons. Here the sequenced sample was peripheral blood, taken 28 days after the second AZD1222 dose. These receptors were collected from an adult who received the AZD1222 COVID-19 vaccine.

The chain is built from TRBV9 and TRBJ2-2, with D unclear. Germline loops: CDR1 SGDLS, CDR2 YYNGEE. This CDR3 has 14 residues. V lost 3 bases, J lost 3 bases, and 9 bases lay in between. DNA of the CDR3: TGTGCCAGCAGCGAGGGTCATCACACCGGGGAGCTGTTTTTT. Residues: CASSEGHHTGELFF. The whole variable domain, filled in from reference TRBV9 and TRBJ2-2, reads DSGVTQTPKHLITATGQRVTLRCSPRSGDLSVYWYQQSLDQGLQFLIQYYNGEERAKGNILERFSAQQFPDLHSELNLSSLELGDSALYFCASSEGHHTGELFFGEGSRLTVL.

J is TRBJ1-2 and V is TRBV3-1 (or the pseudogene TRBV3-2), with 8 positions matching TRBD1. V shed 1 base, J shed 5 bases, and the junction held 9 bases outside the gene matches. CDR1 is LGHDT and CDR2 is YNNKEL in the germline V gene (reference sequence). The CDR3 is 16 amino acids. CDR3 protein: CASSQGSGQGWYGYTF. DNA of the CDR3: TGTGCCAGCAGCCAAGGGTCCGGACAGGGTTGGTATGGCTACACCTTC.

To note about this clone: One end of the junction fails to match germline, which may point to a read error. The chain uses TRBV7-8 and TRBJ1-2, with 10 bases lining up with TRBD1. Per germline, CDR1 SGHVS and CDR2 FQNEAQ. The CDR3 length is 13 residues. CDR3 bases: TGTGCCAGCACCCTACGAGGGGACAGGGGCGTTCATTTC. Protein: CASTLRGDRGVHF.

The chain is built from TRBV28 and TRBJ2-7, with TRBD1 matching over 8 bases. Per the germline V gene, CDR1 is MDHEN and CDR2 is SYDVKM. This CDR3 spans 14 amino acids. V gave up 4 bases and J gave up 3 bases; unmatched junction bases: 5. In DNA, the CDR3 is TGTGCCAGCAGTTCGATACAGGGGGTCTACGAGCAGTACTTC. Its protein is CASSSIQGVYEQYF.

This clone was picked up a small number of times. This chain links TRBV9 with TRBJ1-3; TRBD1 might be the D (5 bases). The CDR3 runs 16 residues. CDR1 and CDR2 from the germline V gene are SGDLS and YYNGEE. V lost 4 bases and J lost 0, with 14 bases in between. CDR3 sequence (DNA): TGTGCCAGCAGCCAATACCTAGGGGCCTCTGGAAACACCATATATTTT. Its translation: CASSQYLGASGNTIYF. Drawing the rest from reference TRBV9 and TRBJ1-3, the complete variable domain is DSGVTQTPKHLITATGQRVTLRCSPRSGDLSVYWYQQSLDQGLQFLIQYYNGEERAKGNILERFSAQQFPDLHSELNLSSLELGDSALYFCASSQYLGASGNTIYFGEGSWLTVV.

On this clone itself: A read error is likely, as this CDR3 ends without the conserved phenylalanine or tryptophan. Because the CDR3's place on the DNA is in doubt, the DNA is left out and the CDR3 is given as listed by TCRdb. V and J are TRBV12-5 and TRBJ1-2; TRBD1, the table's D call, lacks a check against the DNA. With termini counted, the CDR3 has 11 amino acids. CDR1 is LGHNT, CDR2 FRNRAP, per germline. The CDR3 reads CASGLVVGTRR.

CDR3 nucleotides: TGCAGTGCTAGGGAGGACAGTGAAGCTTTCTTT. Translation: CSAREDSEAFF. The rearrangement links TRBV20-1 to TRBJ1-1, with TRBD1 as a possible D gene (6 bases). V lost 3 bases, J lost 7 bases, and 9 bases lay in between. The germline V gene encodes CDR1 DFQATT and CDR2 SNEGSKA (reference sequence). The CDR3 is made up of 11 amino acids.

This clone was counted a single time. CDR3 in amino acids: CASKGLSNTGELFF. CDR3 DNA sequence: TGTGCCAGCAAGGGGCTATCGAACACCGGGGAGCTGTTTTTT. This chain joins TRBV28 and TRBJ2-2; perhaps TRBD1 as D (5 bases). V gave up 7 bases and J gave up 0 bases, with 9 bases separating them. The germline CDR1 and CDR2 sequences are MDHEN and SYDVKM. This CDR3 region has 14 residues.

The CDR3 sequence is CASGGQRTEAFF. The CDR3 region has the DNA TGCGCCAGCGGGGGGCAGCGAACTGAAGCTTTCTTT. The rearrangement links TRBV4-1 to TRBJ1-1; maybe TRBD1 (6 bases). This CDR3 contains 12 residues. The germline V and J ends were trimmed by 8 bases and 5 bases, with 12 bases remaining between them. Germline V gene sequence: CDR1 MGHRA, CDR2 YSYEKL.